This T cell receptor beta chain originates from a study of shared clonotypes between healthy human individuals. General study findings and limits: Clonotypes that were shared across a few donors made up around 5% of naive CD4 clonotypes. Generally, naive subsets came out with larger estimated richness than memory subsets.

Template for every sorted-subset replicate PCR totaled approximately 200 ng DNA, about 30,000 T cell genomes. As processed by the authors: ImmunoSEQ output lacked quality scores and full-length reads, limiting matched filtering. Method: immunoSEQ multiplex PCR; TCRdb's copy keeps in-frame clones and lacks some. D and trimming were read from the DNA, whereas the V and J calls and clone size are those reported in that table. This sample has millions of clones, with 85% to 95% found just once. Trimming removed 5 bases at V and 5 bases at J, with 19 bases between. This CDR3 has 15 residues. From germline, CDR1 is MNHEY and CDR2 SVGAGI. As regards this clone: Antigen: not known.

This TCR came from a man younger than 35 in good health. This sequence joins TRBV6-5 and TRBJ2-7, with D tentatively TRBD2 (6 bases). Sequencing used naive CD4+ T cells sorted from blood. Sample subset: CD45RA+ positively selected. The CDR3 loop is CASSQLSGSTHEQYF. The CDR3 nucleotides read TGTGCCAGCAGTCAGCTAAGCGGGTCCACCCACGAGCAGTACTTC.